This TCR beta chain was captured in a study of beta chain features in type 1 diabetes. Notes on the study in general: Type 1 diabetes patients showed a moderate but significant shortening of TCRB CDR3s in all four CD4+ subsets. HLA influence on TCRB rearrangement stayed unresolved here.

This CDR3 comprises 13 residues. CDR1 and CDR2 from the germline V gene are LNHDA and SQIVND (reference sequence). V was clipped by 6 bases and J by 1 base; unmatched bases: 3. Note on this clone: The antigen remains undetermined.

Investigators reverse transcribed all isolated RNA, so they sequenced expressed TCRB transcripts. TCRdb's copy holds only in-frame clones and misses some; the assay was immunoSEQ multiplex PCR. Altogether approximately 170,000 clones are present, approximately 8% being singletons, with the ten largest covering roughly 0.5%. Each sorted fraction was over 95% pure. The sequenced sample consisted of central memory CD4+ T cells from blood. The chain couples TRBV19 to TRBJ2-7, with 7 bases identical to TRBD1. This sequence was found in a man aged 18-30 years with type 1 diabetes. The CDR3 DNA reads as TGTGCCAGTAGCCCGACAGGGTCCTACGAGCAGTACTTC. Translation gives CASSPTGSYEQYF.